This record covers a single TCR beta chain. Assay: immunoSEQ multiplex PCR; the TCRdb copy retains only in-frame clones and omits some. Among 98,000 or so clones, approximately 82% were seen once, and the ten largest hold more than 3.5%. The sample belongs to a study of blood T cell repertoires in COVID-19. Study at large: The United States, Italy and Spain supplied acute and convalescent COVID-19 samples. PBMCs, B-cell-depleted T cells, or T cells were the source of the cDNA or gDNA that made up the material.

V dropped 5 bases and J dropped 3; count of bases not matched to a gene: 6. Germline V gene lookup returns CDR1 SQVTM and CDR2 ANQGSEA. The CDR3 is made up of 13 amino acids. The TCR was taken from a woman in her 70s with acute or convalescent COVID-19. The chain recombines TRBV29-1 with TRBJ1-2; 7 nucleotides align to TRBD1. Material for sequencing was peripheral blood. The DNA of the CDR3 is TGCAGCGTTACAGGGGACACGTACTATGGCTACACCTTC. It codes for CSVTGDTYYGYTF.